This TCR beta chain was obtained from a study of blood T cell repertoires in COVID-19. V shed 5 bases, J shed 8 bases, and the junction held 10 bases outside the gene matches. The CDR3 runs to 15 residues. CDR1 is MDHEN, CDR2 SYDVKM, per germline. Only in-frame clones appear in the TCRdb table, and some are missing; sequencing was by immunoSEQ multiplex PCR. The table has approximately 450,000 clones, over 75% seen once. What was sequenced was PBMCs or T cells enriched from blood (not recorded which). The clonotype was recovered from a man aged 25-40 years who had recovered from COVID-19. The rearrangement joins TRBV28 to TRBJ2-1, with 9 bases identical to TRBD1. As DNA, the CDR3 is TGTGCCAGCAGTCCCCACGGACAGGGGCGAGATGAGCAGTTCTTC. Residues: CASSPHGQGRDEQFF.